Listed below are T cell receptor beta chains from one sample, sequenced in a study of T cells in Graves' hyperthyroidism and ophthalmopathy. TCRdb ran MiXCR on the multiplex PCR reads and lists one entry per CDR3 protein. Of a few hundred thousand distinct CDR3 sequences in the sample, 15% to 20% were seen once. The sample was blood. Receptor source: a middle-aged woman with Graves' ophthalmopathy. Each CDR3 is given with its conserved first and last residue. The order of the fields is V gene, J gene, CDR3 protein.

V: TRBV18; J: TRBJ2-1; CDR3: CASYKSGSSYNEQFF
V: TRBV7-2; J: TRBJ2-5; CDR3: CASSFDSGGAQYF
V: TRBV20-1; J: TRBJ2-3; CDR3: CSAPSQGQGTDTQYF
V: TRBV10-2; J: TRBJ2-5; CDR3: CASRANRGRETQYF
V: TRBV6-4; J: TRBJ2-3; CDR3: CASSDSGGSADTQYF
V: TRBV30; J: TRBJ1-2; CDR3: CAWGTITNYGYTF
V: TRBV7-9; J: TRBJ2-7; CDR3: CASSLVTSGSYEQYF
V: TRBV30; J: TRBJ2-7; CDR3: CAWSDRVWGEQYF
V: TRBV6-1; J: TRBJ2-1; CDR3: CASSELAGGRVEQFF
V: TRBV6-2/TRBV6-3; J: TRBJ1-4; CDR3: CASSWGRGATNEKLFF
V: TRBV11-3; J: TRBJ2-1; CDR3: CASSLDRLSEQFF
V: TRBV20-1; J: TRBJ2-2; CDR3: CSAFQPGPDTGELFF
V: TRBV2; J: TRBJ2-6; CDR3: CASSVRTGANVLTF
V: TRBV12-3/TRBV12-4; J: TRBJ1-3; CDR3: CASSPQTGVSGNTIYF
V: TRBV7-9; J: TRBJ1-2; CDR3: CASSPVGTANYGYTF
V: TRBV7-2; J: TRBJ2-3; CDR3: CASSQSTVDTQYF
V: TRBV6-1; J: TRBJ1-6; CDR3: CASSLIPGLGGSPLHF
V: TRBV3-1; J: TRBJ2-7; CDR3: CASSQDWSYEQYF
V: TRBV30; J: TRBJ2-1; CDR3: CAWSPMGLVFNEQFF
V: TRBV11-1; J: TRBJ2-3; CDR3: CASSSWTGGFADTQCF
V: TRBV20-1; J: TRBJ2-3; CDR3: CSARDWSTDTQYF
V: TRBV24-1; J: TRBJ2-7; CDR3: CATSDFYGYEQYF
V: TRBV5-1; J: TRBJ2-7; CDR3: CASSSGGSGTTYEQYF
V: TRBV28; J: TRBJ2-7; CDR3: CASSSEGTAEQYF
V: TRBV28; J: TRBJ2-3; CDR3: CASSLWDLAGGGTDTQYF
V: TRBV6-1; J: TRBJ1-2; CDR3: CASSERAPYGYTF
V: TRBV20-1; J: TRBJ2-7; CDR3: CSASAGTYEQYF
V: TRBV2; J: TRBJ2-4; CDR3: CASSPRMVAKNIQYF
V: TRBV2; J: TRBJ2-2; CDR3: CASSSGLAGRTGELFF
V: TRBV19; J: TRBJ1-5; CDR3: CASSIRDSNQPQHF
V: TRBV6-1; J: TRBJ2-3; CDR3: CASSGRGRTTDTQYF
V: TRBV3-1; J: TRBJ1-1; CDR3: CASSQEGGAAEAFF
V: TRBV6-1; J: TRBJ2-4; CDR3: CASRPPGRAKNIQYF
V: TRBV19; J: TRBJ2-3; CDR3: CASSRRREGGADTQYF
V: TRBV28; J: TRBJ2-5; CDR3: CASSLRWETQYF
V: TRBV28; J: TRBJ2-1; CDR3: CASSYSPGTLNNEQFF
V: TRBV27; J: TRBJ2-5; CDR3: CASRGTGVGQETQYF
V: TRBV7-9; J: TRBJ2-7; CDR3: CASSIQGGSYEQYF
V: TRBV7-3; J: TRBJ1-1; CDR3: CASSQTGATEAFF
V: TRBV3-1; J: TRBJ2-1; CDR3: CASSHRGSVGNEQFF
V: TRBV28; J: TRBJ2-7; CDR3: CASSDGGLAATYEQYF
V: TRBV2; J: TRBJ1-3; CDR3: CASSEGRGQTIYF
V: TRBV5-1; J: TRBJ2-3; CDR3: CASSTAPSGGTDTQYF
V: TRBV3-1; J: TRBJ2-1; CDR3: CASSQIQDRGLYNEQFF
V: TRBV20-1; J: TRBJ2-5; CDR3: CSARFVDSETQYF
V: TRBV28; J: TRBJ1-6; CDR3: CASSLQPGGLNSPLHF
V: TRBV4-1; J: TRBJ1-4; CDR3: CASSQDFGTGNEKLFF
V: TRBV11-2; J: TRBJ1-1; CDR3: CASSPPGQGPNTEAFF
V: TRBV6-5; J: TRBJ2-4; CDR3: CASRRGLGAEIQYF
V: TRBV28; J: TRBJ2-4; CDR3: CASSLGAQRNIQYF
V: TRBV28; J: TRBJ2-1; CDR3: CASSRGTSHNEQFF
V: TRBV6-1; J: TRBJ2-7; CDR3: CAVADYEQYF
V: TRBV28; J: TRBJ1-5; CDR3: CASASWGFSNQPQHF
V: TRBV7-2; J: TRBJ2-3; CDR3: CASSLSASTDTQYF
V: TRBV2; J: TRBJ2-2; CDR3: CASGTRMNTGELFF
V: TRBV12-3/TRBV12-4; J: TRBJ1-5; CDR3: CASSRTGGGQPQHF
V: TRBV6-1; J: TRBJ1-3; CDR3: CASQGTRPQDTIYF
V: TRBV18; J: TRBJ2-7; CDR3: CASSPPNPSYEQYF
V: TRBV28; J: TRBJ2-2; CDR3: CASSPWTGGTGELFF